These 16 T cell receptor beta chains were all obtained from the same sample, sequenced in a study of tumor-infiltrating lymphocytes in localized non-small cell lung cancer. Assay: immunoSEQ multiplex PCR; the TCRdb copy retains only in-frame clones and omits some. There are some 30,000 clones in the sample; 80% to 90% occur only once, and around 2% lies in the top ten. Sequenced: lung tumor tissue. Every receptor here comes from a human donor with non-small cell lung cancer.

The chain joins TRBV5-4 to TRBJ2-7; 9 bases align to TRBD1. Trimming removed 3 bases from V and 3 bases from J; junction bases left unmatched: 13. From germline, CDR1 is SGHNT and CDR2 YYREEE (reference sequence). This CDR3 comprises 17 residues. In DNA, the CDR3 is TGTGCCAGCAGCTCCCCGGGACAGGGCCCCGGAGGCTACGAGCAGTACTTC. This codes for CASSSPGQGPGGYEQYF.

This clone is a singleton in its sample. This chain uses TRBV7-8 with TRBJ2-5, with 7 nucleotides matching TRBD2. Germline V gene data show CDR1 as SGHVS and CDR2 as FQNEAQ. The J segment lost 4 bases and the V segment lost 3 bases, leaving 5 bases of the junction unmatched. This CDR3 spans 14 amino acids. CDR3 in amino acids: CASSFRAGVETQYF. The CDR3 bases are TGTGCCAGCAGCTTCCGGGCGGGGGTAGAGACCCAGTACTTC. Supplemented by reference TRBV7-8 and TRBJ2-5, the full variable domain reads GAGVSQSPRYKVAKRGQDVALRCDPISGHVSLFWYQQALGQGPEFLTYFQNEAQLDKSGLPSDRFFAERPEGSVSTLKIQRTQQEDSAVYLCASSFRAGVETQYFGPGTRLLVL.

The rearrangement uses TRBV19 and TRBJ2-7; D is perhaps TRBD2 (6 bases). Germline values: CDR1 LNHDA, CDR2 SQIVND (reference sequence). The CDR3 has 13 residues. The V end was cut by 4 bases, the J end by 7 bases, with 14 bases between. CDR3 coding DNA: TGTGCCAGTAGTACCGGCAGGGCGGGGGAGCAGTACTTC. Amino acids: CASSTGRAGEQYF.

This clone was recorded once. This chain joins TRBV30 and TRBJ2-3, with TRBD2 identical over 7 bases. From germline, CDR1 is GTSNPN and CDR2 SVGIG (reference sequence). Trimming at V came to 2 bases and at J to 1 base, leaving 3 bases not matched to a gene. There are 14 residues in the CDR3. As DNA, the CDR3 is TGTGCCTGGAGTCGCGGGGGACGCACAGATACGCAGTATTTT. It codes for CAWSRGGRTDTQYF.

This chain connects TRBV5-6 to TRBJ2-7; no reliable D call. Germline V gene data show CDR1 as SGHDT and CDR2 as YYEEEE. With 3 bases removed from V and 11 bases from J, the gap between germline ends came to 15 bases. This CDR3 is 12 amino acids long. The chain's CDR3 is CASSSSGPREYF. CDR3 sequence (DNA): TGTGCCAGCAGCTCAAGTGGGCCTAGGGAGTACTTC.

This sequence joins TRBV30 and TRBJ2-7; 10 bases fit TRBD2. Germline V gene sequence: CDR1 GTSNPN, CDR2 SVGIG (reference sequence). CDR3 length: 16 residues. V was pared by 3 bases and J by 1 base, with 9 bases of the junction left unmatched. CDR3 DNA: TGTGCCTGGAGGAAAGGGGCTAGCGGGGGTTCCTACGAGCAGTACTTC. Protein: CAWRKGASGGSYEQYF.

CDR3 amino acids: CAWGPLGYEQYF. Written as DNA, the CDR3 is TGTGCCTGGGGACCGCTCGGGTACGAGCAGTACTTC. The V gene is TRBV30, the J gene TRBJ2-7; D is undetermined. Germline V gives CDR1 GTSNPN, CDR2 SVGIG (reference sequence). The CDR3 extends over 12 amino acids. Trimming pared 5 bases from V and 4 bases from J, leaving 12 bases between.

The genes are TRBV5-5 and TRBJ2-2; 10 nucleotides align to TRBD2. The germline gives CDR1 SGHKS, CDR2 YYEKEE (reference sequence). There are 16 residues in the CDR3. V trimming: 4 bases; J trimming: 4 bases; junction bases outside the gene matches: 7. CDR3 coding DNA: TGTGCCAGCAGCCCTTTAGCGGGGGGCGGCACCGGGGAGCTGTTTTTT. This codes for CASSPLAGGGTGELFF.

The chain carries TRBV6-5 and TRBJ1-1; no definite D call. The germline V and J ends were trimmed by 6 bases and 1 base, with 15 bases remaining between them. Germline CDR1 and CDR2: MNHEY and SVGAGI. The CDR3 is 15 amino acids. The CDR3 bases are TGTGCCAGCAGCCCCTCTTTGGGGAGGAACACTGAAGCTTTCTTT. Translation: CASSPSLGRNTEAFF.

The chain links TRBV6-1 to TRBJ1-5; D remains unclear. There are 13 residues in the CDR3. The germline CDR1 and CDR2 sequences are MNHNS and SASEGT. Trimming left V 0 bases short and J 9 bases short, with 9 bases between. The CDR3 reads CASSEAPGRPQHF. The DNA of the CDR3 is TGTGCCAGCAGTGAAGCCCCGGGGAGGCCCCAGCATTTT.

The J gene is TRBJ1-1, the V gene TRBV7-9; TRBD1 matches at 7 bases. CDR1 SEHNR and CDR2 FQNEAQ come from the germline V gene (reference sequence). The CDR3 runs 15 residues. The V and J ends lost 2 bases and 9 bases, in that order; junction bases with no gene match: 12. As DNA, the CDR3 is TGTGCCAGCAGCTTATTGAGGGGGACAGTAGTGAAAGCTTTCTTT. The encoded protein is CASSLLRGTVVKAFF.

The J gene is TRBJ2-7, the V gene TRBV4-1, with D maybe TRBD1 (6 bases). Germline V gives CDR1 MGHRA, CDR2 YSYEKL. This CDR3 region has 15 residues. V gave up 0 bases and J gave up 2 bases, with 11 bases separating them. CDR3 sequence (DNA): TGCGCCAGCAGCCAAGAGGCCAGGGGTCCCTACGAGCAGTACTTC. The encoded protein is CASSQEARGPYEQYF.

This chain links TRBV29-1 with TRBJ2-1, with D unresolved. The CDR3 contains 14 residues. V was clipped by 7 bases and J by 4 bases, with 17 bases between them. Germline-derived CDR1 and CDR2 are SQVTM and ANQGSEA. The CDR3 loop reads CSGHSEMGYNEQFF. The CDR3 DNA reads as TGCAGCGGGCACTCCGAAATGGGGTACAATGAGCAGTTCTTC.

The CDR3 nucleotides read TGTGCCAGCAGGAACAGGGAGCCAACCGGGGAGCTGTTTTTT. As protein: CASRNREPTGELFF. This chain joins TRBV2 and TRBJ2-2; D perhaps matches TRBD1 (6 bases). CDR1 and CDR2 (germline): SNHLY, FYNNEI. The CDR3 runs to 14 residues. The V gene lost 6 bases and the J gene lost 5 bases, with 13 bases spanning the gap.

V usage is TRBV29-1 and J usage is TRBJ2-7; 11 bases are a match to TRBD2. The germline V gene encodes CDR1 SQVTM and CDR2 ANQGSEA. V was pared by 4 bases and J by 2 bases, with 10 bases of the junction left unmatched. The CDR3 runs 16 residues. The CDR3 DNA follows: TGCAGCGTTGGAGGAGGCCTAGCGGGGGGAGCCTACGAGCAGTACTTC. It is translated as CSVGGGLAGGAYEQYF.

V is TRBV5-1 and J is TRBJ1-2; perhaps TRBD1 as D (6 bases). Germline assignment: CDR1 SGHRS and CDR2 YFSETQ. CDR3 length: 16 amino acids. The V gene lost 3 bases and the J gene lost 8 bases, with 23 bases spanning the gap. The DNA for the CDR3 is TGCGCCAGCAGCTCGTCCGTACAAGGGGGAACAGGAGGCTACACCTTC. This codes for CASSSSVQGGTGGYTF.